These 25 T cell receptor beta chains were sequenced from one sample in a study of blood T cell repertoires in COVID-19. The data were produced by immunoSEQ multiplex PCR, yet TCRdb's version contains in-frame clones alone and is incomplete. Here the sample spans 190,000 or so clones, about nine tenths being singletons. The sample comprised peripheral blood. The receptor set was obtained from a man aged 40-50 years with acute or convalescent COVID-19.

V usage is TRBV6-1 and J usage is TRBJ1-2; the D is unclear. V was shortened by 0 bases and J by 4 bases, with 15 bases between the two germline ends. The CDR3 covers 16 residues. Germline CDR1 reads MNHNS; CDR2 reads SASEGT. The CDR3 here is CASSEALMRQFYGYTF. The CDR3 DNA reads as TGTGCCAGCAGTGAAGCCTTGATGAGGCAGTTCTATGGCTACACCTTC.

This clone has only a few counts. CDR3 coding DNA: TGTGCCAGCAGCCCCCGGCAGGCTTATAGCAATCAGCCCCAGCATTTT. This codes for CASSPRQAYSNQPQHF. The chain uses TRBV7-9 and TRBJ1-5; no clear D gene. V lost 5 bases and J 0 bases, leaving 14 bases between the germline ends. The CDR3 sequence is 16 residues long. CDR1 is SEHNR, CDR2 FQNEAQ, per germline (reference sequence).

This clone was observed a few times. The rearrangement joins TRBV28 to TRBJ1-1, with 7 bases identical to TRBD1. Germline CDR1 is MDHEN and CDR2 is SYDVKM. This CDR3 is built from 13 residues. The V gene end was trimmed by 7 bases and the J gene end by 8 bases; junction bases not matched to a gene: 10. The CDR3 DNA is TGTGCCAGCATTCTACAGGGGAAACTCGAAGCTTTCTTT. It codes for CASILQGKLEAFF.

The V and J genes are TRBV5-6 and TRBJ1-1, with D tentatively TRBD1 (6 bases). Per germline, CDR1 SGHDT and CDR2 YYEEEE. Trimming left V 4 bases short and J 1 base short, with 14 bases between. The CDR3 is 15 residues long. This chain's CDR3 is CASSLMTQGNTEAFF. The CDR3 region has the DNA TGTGCCAGCAGCCTCATGACACAGGGGAACACTGAAGCTTTCTTT.

This sequence joins TRBV7-9 and TRBJ2-2; D is uncertain. Germline loops: CDR1 SEHNR, CDR2 FQNEAQ (reference sequence). The CDR3 spans 14 residues. Trimming cost V 8 bases and J 1 base, with 11 bases left between them. CDR3 sequence (DNA): TGTGCCAGCGGCGAGGCGAAGAACACCGGGGAGCTGTTTTTT. This codes for CASGEAKNTGELFF.

The rearrangement joins TRBV18 to TRBJ2-3, with TRBD1 matching 7 bases. J gave up 3 bases and V 3 bases, and 3 bases lay outside the gene matches. This CDR3 comprises 14 residues. Germline lookup yields CDR1 KGHSH and CDR2 LQKENI. CDR3 nucleotides: TGTGCCAGCTCACCTCGCAGGGGGACAGATACGCAGTATTTT. The encoded protein is CASSPRRGTDTQYF.

The chain is built from TRBV7-9 and TRBJ1-2; possible D gene TRBD1, 6 bases. V was trimmed by 1 base and J by 8 bases, leaving 17 bases between them. Germline lookup yields CDR1 SEHNR and CDR2 FQNEAQ (reference sequence). This CDR3 comprises 15 residues. Here the CDR3 DNA reads TGTGCCAGCAGCTTAGGGTCTCAGGGGCAGGGCGGCTACACCTTC. Its protein product is CASSLGSQGQGGYTF.

This sequence joins TRBV11-2 and TRBJ2-2, with 7 bases lining up with TRBD2. CDR3 length: 17 amino acids. Germline assignment: CDR1 SGHAT and CDR2 FQNNGV. V shed 4 bases and J 6 bases; nucleotides not matched to a gene: 14. CDR3 protein: CASSYWGMWEGPGELFF. In DNA form, the CDR3 reads TGTGCCAGCAGCTATTGGGGGATGTGGGAGGGACCCGGGGAGCTGTTTTTT.

The sample holds one count of this clone. The J gene is TRBJ2-6, the V gene TRBV14, with 8 bases lining up with TRBD1. Germline values: CDR1 SGHDN, CDR2 FVKESK. The CDR3 has 18 amino acids. V was pared by 4 bases and J by 0 bases, with 8 bases of the junction left unmatched. CDR3 sequence (DNA): TGTGCCAGCAGCCCCCCGGGACAGGTGTTCTCTGGGGCCAACGTCCTGACTTTC. Residues: CASSPPGQVFSGANVLTF. The full variable domain, with the rest looked up from reference TRBV14 and TRBJ2-6, is EAGVTQFPSHSVIEKGQTVTLRCDPISGHDNLYWYRRVMGKEIKFLLHFVKESKQDESGMPNNRFLAERTGGTYSTLKVQPAELEDSGVYFCASSPPGQVFSGANVLTFGAGSRLTVL.

The rearrangement links TRBV19 to TRBJ2-1; the D gene is possibly TRBD2 (5 bases). Trimming removed 3 bases at V and 10 bases at J, with 16 bases between. This CDR3 is 14 amino acids long. The V gene's germline CDR1 is LNHDA and CDR2 SQIVND (reference sequence). CDR3 region: CASSIKHGAAEQFF. The CDR3 coding sequence is TGTGCCAGTAGTATCAAACACGGAGCGGCAGAGCAGTTCTTC.

This chain uses TRBV5-4 with TRBJ1-2; D might be TRBD1 (5 bases). Between the trimmed V and J ends, which lost 0 bases and 8 bases, there was a span of 11 bases. The CDR3 is made up of 13 amino acids. Germline V gene sequence: CDR1 SGHNT, CDR2 YYREEE (reference sequence). The CDR3 DNA sequence: TGTGCCAGCAGCTTGGGAAGGGGAAGAGGCTACACCTTC. Translating it yields CASSLGRGRGYTF.

The J gene is TRBJ2-7, the V gene TRBV18; 7 positions agree with TRBD2. Trimming cost V 2 bases and J 3 bases; bases outside gene matches: 4. Germline CDR1 KGHSH, CDR2 LQKENI. The CDR3 contains 14 residues. The CDR3, as DNA: TGTGCCAGCTCACCAGGGGCGGGGGACTACGAGCAGTACTTC. Its translation is CASSPGAGDYEQYF.

The chain links TRBV5-1 to TRBJ1-1, with D perhaps TRBD1 (5 bases). The V gene lost 2 bases and the J gene lost 1 base, with 9 bases spanning the gap. Germline V gives CDR1 SGHRS, CDR2 YFSETQ. The length of the CDR3 is 14 residues. CDR3 residues: CASSLQASNTEAFF. CDR3 nucleotide sequence: TGCGCCAGCAGCTTACAGGCCTCGAACACTGAAGCTTTCTTT.

This chain links TRBV7-9 with TRBJ2-5, with TRBD2 matching 13 bases. V trimming: 1 base; J trimming: 4 bases; junction bases outside the gene matches: 9. In germline, CDR1 is SEHNR, CDR2 FQNEAQ (reference sequence). The CDR3 has 18 amino acids. The CDR3 here is CASSLVGDRTSGGETQYF. The CDR3 nucleotides read TGTGCCAGCAGCTTAGTTGGGGACAGGACTAGCGGGGGAGAGACCCAGTACTTC.

The chain couples TRBV18 to TRBJ1-1, with TRBD1 matching 10 bases. V shed 5 bases and J 4 bases; nucleotides not matched to a gene: 4. The CDR3 length is 14 residues. Germline V lookup: CDR1 KGHSH, CDR2 LQKENI. The CDR3 sequence is CASSATGGPTEAFF. CDR3 sequence (DNA): TGTGCCAGCTCAGCGACAGGGGGCCCCACTGAAGCTTTCTTT.

V and J are TRBV2 and TRBJ1-6; maybe TRBD1 (5 bases). Per the germline V gene, CDR1 is SNHLY and CDR2 is FYNNEI. The CDR3 extends over 13 amino acids. With 6 bases removed from V and 9 bases from J, the gap between germline ends came to 12 bases. This CDR3 reads CASRGRVSSPLHF. CDR3 in DNA: TGTGCCAGCAGGGGCAGGGTGAGTTCACCCCTCCACTTT.

This clone was seen just once. V usage is TRBV5-1 and J usage is TRBJ2-5, with TRBD1 matching over 7 bases. The CDR3 length is 14 residues. V shed 2 bases and J 5 bases; nucleotides not matched to a gene: 6. The germline V gene encodes CDR1 SGHRS and CDR2 YFSETQ. CDR3 nucleotide sequence: TGCGCCAGCAGCTTTGAAGGGGGCTATGAGACCCAGTACTTC. It translates to CASSFEGGYETQYF. Complete variable domain (other parts from reference TRBV5-1 and TRBJ2-5): KAGVTQTPRYLIKTRGQQVTLSCSPISGHRSVSWYQQTPGQGLQFLFEYFSETQRNKGNFPGRFSGRQFSNSRSEMNVSTLELGDSALYLCASSFEGGYETQYFGPGTRLLVL.

This rearrangement joins TRBV6-2 or TRBV6-3 to TRBJ2-1; 10 nucleotides align to TRBD2. In germline, CDR1 is MNHEY, CDR2 SVGEGT. V was pared by 2 bases and J by 5 bases, with 6 bases of the junction left unmatched. This CDR3 has 16 amino acids. CDR3 protein: CASSYRGLALHNEQFF. The CDR3 nucleotides read TGTGCCAGCAGTTACCGGGGACTAGCGCTTCACAATGAGCAGTTCTTC.

The chain uses TRBV27 and TRBJ2-7; D might be TRBD1 (6 bases). The CDR3 runs to 14 residues. From germline, CDR1 is MNHEY and CDR2 SMNVEV (reference sequence). The V end lost 4 bases, the J end lost 5 bases, and 15 bases lay between the germline ends. The CDR3 DNA is TGTGCCAGCAGTTCGGGGAACAGGGCGGACGAGCAGTACTTC. Amino acid sequence: CASSSGNRADEQYF.

The V gene is TRBV29-1, the J gene TRBJ2-3; D uncertain. The CDR3 extends over 11 amino acids. With 7 bases removed from V and 9 bases from J, the gap between germline ends came to 14 bases. The germline V gene has CDR1 SQVTM and CDR2 ANQGSEA. The CDR3 coding sequence is TGCAGCGGGCTTGACTTGTACACGCAGTATTTT. Translated, it gives CSGLDLYTQYF.

CDR3 amino acids: CASSPPTGGNTEAFF. CDR3 DNA sequence: TGCGCCAGCAGCCCGCCGACAGGGGGAAACACTGAAGCTTTCTTT. The rearrangement joins TRBV5-1 to TRBJ1-1, with 9 nucleotides matching TRBD1. The CDR3 length is 15 residues. The J segment lost 2 bases and the V segment lost 4 bases, leaving 6 bases of the junction unmatched. Looked up from germline, CDR1 is SGHRS and CDR2 is YFSETQ.

The CDR3 here is CASSPGTANNYGYTF. Written as DNA, the CDR3 is TGTGCCAGCTCACCAGGGACAGCCAATAACTATGGCTACACCTTC. This chain uses TRBV18 with TRBJ1-2, with TRBD1 matching 7 bases. CDR3 length equals 15 residues. V trimming: 2 bases; J trimming: 1 base; junction bases outside the gene matches: 4. The germline V gene encodes CDR1 KGHSH and CDR2 LQKENI. The full variable domain, with the rest looked up from reference TRBV18 and TRBJ1-2, is NAGVMQNPRHLVRRRGQEARLRCSPMKGHSHVYWYRQLPEEGLKFMVYLQKENIIDESGMPKERFSAEFPKEGPSILRIQQVVRGDSAAYFCASSPGTANNYGYTFGSGTRLTVV.

This clone was recorded once. The gene calls are TRBV18 and TRBJ2-7, with 7 nucleotides matching TRBD2. The CDR3 length is 16 residues. Germline trimming cut 4 bases from V and 3 bases from J; bases unmatched to any gene: 12. CDR1 KGHSH and CDR2 LQKENI come from the germline V gene. This CDR3 reads CASSLGGGRASYEQYF. CDR3 nucleotides: TGTGCCAGCTCACTGGGCGGGGGAAGGGCAAGCTACGAGCAGTACTTC.

This chain connects TRBV7-9 to TRBJ2-7, with 7 nucleotides matching TRBD1. With 3 bases clipped from V and 5 bases from J, the junction kept 4 bases outside the gene matches. This CDR3 is 13 amino acids long. Germline V CDR1 and CDR2: SEHNR, FQNEAQ (reference sequence). For the CDR3, the DNA is TGTGCCAGCAGCTTCACAGGGGCTGACGAGCAGTACTTC. Translated: CASSFTGADEQYF.

The rearrangement uses TRBV7-8 and TRBJ2-7; TRBD2 matches at 7 bases. With 5 bases clipped from V and 13 bases from J, the junction kept 11 bases outside the gene matches. From germline, CDR1 is SGHVS and CDR2 FQNEAQ. This CDR3 region has 12 residues. CDR3 loop: CASSPYTGLPYF. Here the CDR3 DNA reads TGTGCCAGCAGCCCATATACGGGACTACCTTACTTC.